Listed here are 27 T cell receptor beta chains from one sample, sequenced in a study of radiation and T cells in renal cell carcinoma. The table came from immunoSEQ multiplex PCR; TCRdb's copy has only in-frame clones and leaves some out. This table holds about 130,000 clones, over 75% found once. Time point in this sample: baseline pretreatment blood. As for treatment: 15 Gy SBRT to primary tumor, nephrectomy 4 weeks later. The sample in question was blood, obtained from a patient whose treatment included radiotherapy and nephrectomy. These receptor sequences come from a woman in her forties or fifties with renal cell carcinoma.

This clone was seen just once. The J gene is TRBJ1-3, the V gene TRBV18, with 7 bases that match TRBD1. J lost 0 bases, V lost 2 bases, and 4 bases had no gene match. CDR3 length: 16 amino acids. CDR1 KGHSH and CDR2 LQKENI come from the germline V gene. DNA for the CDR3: TGTGCCAGCTCACCAACGACAGGGAGCTCTGGAAACACCATATATTTT. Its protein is CASSPTTGSSGNTIYF.

The CDR3 protein is CASSFLATYEQYF. Written as DNA, the CDR3 is TGTGCCAGCAGCTTCCTAGCCACCTACGAGCAGTACTTC. V usage is TRBV7-8 and J usage is TRBJ2-7; possible D gene TRBD2, 5 bases. The germline V and J ends were trimmed by 3 bases and 2 bases, with 8 bases remaining between them. In germline, CDR1 is SGHVS, CDR2 FQNEAQ. This CDR3 has 13 amino acids.

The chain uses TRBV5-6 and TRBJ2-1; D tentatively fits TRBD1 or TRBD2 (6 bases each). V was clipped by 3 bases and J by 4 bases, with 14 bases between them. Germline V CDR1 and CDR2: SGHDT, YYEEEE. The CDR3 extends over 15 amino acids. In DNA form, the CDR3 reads TGTGCCAGCAGCTGGGGGCGGGGACTTTACAATGAGCAGTTCTTC. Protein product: CASSWGRGLYNEQFF.

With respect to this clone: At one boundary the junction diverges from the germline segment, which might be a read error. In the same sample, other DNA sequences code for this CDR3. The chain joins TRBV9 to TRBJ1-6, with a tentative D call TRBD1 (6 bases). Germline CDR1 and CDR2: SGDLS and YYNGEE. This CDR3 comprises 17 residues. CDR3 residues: CASSVLSGGIGNSPLHF. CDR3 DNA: TGTGCCAGCAGCGTCCTATCCGGGGGCATAGGAAATTCGCCCCTCCACTTT.

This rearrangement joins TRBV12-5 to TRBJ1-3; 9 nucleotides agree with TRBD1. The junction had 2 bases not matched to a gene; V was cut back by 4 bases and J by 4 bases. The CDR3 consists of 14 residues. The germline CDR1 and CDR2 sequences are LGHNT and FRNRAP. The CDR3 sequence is CASGSGQGGNTIYF. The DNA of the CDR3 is TGTGCTAGTGGTTCGGGACAGGGCGGAAACACCATATATTTT.

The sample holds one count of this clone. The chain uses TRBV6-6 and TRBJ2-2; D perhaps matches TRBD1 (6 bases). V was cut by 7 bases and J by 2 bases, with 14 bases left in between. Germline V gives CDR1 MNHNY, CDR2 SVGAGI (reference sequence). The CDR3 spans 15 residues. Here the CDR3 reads CASTAVRGNTGELFF. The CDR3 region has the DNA TGTGCCAGCACCGCCGTCAGGGGAAACACCGGGGAGCTGTTTTTT.

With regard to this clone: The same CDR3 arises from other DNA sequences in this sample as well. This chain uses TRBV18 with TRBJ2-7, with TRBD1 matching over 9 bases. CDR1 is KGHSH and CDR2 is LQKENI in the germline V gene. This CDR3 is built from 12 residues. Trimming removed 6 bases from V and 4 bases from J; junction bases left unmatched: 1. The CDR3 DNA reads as TGTGCCAGCTCCGGGACAGGGTACGAGCAGTACTTC. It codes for CASSGTGYEQYF.

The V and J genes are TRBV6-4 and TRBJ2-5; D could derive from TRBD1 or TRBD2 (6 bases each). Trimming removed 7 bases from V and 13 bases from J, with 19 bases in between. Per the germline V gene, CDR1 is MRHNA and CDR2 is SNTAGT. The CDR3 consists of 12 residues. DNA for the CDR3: TGTGCCAGCACTTCCGGGGGCGACAAGTGGTACTTC. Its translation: CASTSGGDKWYF.

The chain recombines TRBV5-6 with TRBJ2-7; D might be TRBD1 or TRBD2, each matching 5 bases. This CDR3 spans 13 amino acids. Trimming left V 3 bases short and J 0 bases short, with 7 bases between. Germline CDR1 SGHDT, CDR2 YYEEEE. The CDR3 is CASSWGTSYEQYF. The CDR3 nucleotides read TGTGCCAGCAGCTGGGGGACCTCCTACGAGCAGTACTTC.

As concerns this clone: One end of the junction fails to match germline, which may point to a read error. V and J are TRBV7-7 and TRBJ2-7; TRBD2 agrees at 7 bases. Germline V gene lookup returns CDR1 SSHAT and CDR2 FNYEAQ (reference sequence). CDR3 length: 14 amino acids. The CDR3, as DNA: TGTGCTAGCAGCTTAGGGAGGGGCAGAAACGAGCAGTACTTC. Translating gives CASSLGRGRNEQYF.

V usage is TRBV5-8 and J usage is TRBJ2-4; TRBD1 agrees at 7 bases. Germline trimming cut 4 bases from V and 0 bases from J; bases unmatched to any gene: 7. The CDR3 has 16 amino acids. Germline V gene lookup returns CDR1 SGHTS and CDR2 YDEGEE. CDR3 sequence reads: CASSPGQAGAKNIQYF. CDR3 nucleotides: TGTGCCAGCAGCCCCGGACAGGCGGGAGCCAAAAACATTCAGTACTTC. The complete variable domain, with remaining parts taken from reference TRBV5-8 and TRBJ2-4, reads EAGVTQSPTHLIKTRGQQATLRCSPISGHTSVYWYQQALGLGLQFLLWYDEGEERNRGNFPPRFSGRQFPNYSSELNVNALELEDSALYLCASSPGQAGAKNIQYFGAGTRLSVL.

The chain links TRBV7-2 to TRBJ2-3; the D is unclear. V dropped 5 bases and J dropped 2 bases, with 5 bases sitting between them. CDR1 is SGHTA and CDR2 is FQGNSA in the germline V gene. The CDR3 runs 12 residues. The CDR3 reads CASSKDTDTQYF. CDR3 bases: TGTGCCAGCAGCAAAGACACAGATACGCAGTATTTT. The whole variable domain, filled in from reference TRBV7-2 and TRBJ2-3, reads GAGVSQSPSNKVTEKGKDVELRCDPISGHTALYWYRQSLGQGLEFLIYFQGNSAPDKSGLPSDRFSAERTGGSVSTLTIQRTQQEDSAVYLCASSKDTDTQYFGPGTRLTVL.

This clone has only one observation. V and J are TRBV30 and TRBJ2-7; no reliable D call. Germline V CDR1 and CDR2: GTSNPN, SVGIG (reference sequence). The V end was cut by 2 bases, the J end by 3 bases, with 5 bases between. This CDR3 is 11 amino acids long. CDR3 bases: TGTGCCTGGAGTTTCGGCTACGAGCAGTACTTC. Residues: CAWSFGYEQYF.

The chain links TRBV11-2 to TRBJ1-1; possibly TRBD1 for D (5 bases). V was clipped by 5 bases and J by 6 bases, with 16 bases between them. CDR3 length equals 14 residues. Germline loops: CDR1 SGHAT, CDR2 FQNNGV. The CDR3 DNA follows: TGTGCCAGCAGCCCAGGGTCACCCATGGCTGAAGCTTTCTTT. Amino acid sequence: CASSPGSPMAEAFF.

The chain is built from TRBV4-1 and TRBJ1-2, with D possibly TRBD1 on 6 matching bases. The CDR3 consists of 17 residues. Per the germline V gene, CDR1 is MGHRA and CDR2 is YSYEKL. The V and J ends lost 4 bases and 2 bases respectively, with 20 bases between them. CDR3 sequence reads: CASSRGGFRGRNYGYTF. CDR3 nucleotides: TGCGCCAGCAGCCGAGGTGGCTTCAGGGGACGGAACTATGGCTACACCTTC.

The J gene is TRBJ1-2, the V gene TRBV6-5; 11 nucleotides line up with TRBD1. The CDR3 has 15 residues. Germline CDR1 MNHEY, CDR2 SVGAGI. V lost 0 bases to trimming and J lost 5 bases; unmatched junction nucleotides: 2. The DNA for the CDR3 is TGTGCCAGCAGTTACTCCGGGACAGGGGGATATGGCTACACCTTC. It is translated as CASSYSGTGGYGYTF.

CDR3 loop: CASSPQTGFSGNTIYF. The DNA for the CDR3 is TGTGCCAGCAGCCCACAGACAGGTTTCTCTGGAAACACCATATATTTT. V and J are TRBV9 and TRBJ1-3; D possibly corresponds to TRBD1 (6 bases). The CDR3 is 16 residues long. V lost 4 bases to trimming and J lost 0 bases, with 14 bases between them. Germline V gene data show CDR1 as SGDLS and CDR2 as YYNGEE.

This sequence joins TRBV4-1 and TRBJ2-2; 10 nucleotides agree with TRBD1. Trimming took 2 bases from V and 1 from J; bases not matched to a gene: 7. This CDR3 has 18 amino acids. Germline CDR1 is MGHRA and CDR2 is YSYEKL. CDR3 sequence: CASSQFADRGENTGELFF. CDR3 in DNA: TGCGCCAGCAGCCAATTTGCGGACAGGGGGGAGAACACCGGGGAGCTGTTTTTT.

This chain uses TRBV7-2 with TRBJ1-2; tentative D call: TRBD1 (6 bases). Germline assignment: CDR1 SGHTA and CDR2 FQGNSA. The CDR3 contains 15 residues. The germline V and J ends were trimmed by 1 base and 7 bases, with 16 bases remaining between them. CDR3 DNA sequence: TGTGCCAGCAGCTTAGATACAGGGTGGGGTCGTGGCTACACCTTC. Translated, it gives CASSLDTGWGRGYTF.

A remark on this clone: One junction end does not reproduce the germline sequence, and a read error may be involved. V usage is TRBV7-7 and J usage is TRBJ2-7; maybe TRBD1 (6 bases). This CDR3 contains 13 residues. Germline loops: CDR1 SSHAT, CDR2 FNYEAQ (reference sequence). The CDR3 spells CASSLGQHYEQYF. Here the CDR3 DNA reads TGTGCTAGCAGCTTAGGACAGCACTACGAGCAGTACTTC.

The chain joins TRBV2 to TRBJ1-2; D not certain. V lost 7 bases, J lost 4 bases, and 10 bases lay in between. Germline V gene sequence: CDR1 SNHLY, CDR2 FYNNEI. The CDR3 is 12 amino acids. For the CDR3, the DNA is TGTGCCAGCACCGGGAGCGGCTATGGCTACACCTTC. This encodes CASTGSGYGYTF.

The CDR3 is CASSLGGGVAPQYF. Written as DNA, the CDR3 is TGTGCCAGCAGCTTAGGGGGTGGGGTAGCCCCCCAGTACTTC. The chain recombines TRBV7-9 with TRBJ2-5; no firm D call. There are 14 residues in the CDR3. Germline V gene sequence: CDR1 SEHNR, CDR2 FQNEAQ (reference sequence). Trimming removed 1 base at V and 9 bases at J, with 15 bases between.

CDR3 loop: CASSPIGTADTQYF. The CDR3 coding sequence is TGTGCCAGCAGCCCAATAGGGACAGCAGATACGCAGTATTTT. This chain uses TRBV7-2 with TRBJ2-3; 7 bases match TRBD1. CDR3 size: 14 residues. Looked up from germline, CDR1 is SGHTA and CDR2 is FQGNSA. Trimming removed 5 bases from V and 4 bases from J; junction bases left unmatched: 6. The whole variable domain, filled in from reference TRBV7-2 and TRBJ2-3, reads GAGVSQSPSNKVTEKGKDVELRCDPISGHTALYWYRQSLGQGLEFLIYFQGNSAPDKSGLPSDRFSAERTGGSVSTLTIQRTQQEDSAVYLCASSPIGTADTQYFGPGTRLTVL.

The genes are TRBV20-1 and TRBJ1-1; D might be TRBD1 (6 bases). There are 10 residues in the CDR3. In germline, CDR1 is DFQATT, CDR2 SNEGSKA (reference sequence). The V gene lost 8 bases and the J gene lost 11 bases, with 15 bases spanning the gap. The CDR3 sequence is CSSYREKAFF. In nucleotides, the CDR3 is TGCAGTTCCTACAGGGAAAAGGCTTTCTTT.

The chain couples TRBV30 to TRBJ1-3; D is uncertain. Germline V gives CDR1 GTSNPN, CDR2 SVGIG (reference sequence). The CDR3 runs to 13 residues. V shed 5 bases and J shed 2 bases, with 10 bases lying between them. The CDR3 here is CAWDFRAGNTIYF. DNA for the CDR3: TGTGCCTGGGATTTTAGGGCTGGAAACACCATATATTTT.

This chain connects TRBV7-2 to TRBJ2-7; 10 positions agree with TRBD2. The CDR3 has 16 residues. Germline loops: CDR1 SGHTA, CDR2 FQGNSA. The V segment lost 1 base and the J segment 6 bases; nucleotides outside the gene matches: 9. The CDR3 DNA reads TGTGCCAGCAGCTTAGGTAGCGGGGGGCGTCGGGGCGAGCAGTACTTC. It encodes CASSLGSGGRRGEQYF. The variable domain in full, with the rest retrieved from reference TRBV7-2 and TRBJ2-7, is GAGVSQSPSNKVTEKGKDVELRCDPISGHTALYWYRQSLGQGLEFLIYFQGNSAPDKSGLPSDRFSAERTGGSVSTLTIQRTQQEDSAVYLCASSLGSGGRRGEQYFGPGTRLTVT.

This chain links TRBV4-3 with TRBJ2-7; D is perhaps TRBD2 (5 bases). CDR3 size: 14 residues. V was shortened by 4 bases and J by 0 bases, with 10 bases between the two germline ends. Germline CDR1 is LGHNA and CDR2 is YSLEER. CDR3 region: CASSRTGSSYEQYF. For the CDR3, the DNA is TGCGCCAGCAGCCGCACGGGGAGCTCCTACGAGCAGTACTTC.